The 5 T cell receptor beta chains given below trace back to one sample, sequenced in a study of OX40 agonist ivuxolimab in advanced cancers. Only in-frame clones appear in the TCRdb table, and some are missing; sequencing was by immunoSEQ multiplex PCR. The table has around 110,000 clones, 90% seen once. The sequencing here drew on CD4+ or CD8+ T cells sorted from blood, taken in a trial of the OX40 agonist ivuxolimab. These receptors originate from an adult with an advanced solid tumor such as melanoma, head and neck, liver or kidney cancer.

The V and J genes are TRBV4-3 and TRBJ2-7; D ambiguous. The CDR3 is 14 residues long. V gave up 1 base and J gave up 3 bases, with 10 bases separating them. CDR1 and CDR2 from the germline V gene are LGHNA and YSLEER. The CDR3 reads CASSQAILDYEQYF. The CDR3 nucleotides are TGCGCCAGCAGCCAAGCTATCTTAGACTACGAGCAGTACTTC.

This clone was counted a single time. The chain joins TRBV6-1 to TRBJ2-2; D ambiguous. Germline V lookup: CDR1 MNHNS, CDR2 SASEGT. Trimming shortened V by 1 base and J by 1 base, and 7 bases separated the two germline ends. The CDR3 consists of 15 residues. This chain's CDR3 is CASSEGTVNTGELFF. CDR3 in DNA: TGTGCCAGCAGTGAAGGGACGGTGAACACCGGGGAGCTGTTTTTT.

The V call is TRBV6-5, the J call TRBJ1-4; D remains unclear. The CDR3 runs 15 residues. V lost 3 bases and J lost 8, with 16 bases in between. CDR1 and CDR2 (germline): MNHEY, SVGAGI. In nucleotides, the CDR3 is TGTGCCAGCAGTTATGGAGGGCGGTCGTCGGAAAAACTGTTTTTT. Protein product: CASSYGGRSSEKLFF.

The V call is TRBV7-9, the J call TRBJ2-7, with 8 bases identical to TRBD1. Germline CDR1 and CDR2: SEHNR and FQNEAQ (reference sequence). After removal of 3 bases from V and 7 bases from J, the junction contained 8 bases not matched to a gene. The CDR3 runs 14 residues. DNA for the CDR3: TGTGCCAGCAGCTTCGGGACAGGCGGGGAAGAGCAGTACTTC. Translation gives CASSFGTGGEEQYF.

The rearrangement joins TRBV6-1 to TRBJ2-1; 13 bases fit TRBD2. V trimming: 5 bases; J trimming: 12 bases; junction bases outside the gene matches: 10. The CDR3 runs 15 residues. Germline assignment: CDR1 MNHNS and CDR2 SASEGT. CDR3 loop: CASSKTSGGASGQFF. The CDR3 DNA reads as TGTGCCAGCAGTAAAACTAGCGGGGGGGCCTCTGGGCAGTTCTTC.